Below are 25 T cell receptor beta chains sequenced from a single sample in a study of cytomegalovirus exposure and HLA in healthy donors. Researchers ran the PCR with 60 Vbeta and 13 Jbeta primers. The protocol was immunoSEQ multiplex PCR, while the TCRdb copy is restricted to in-frame clones and leaves out a portion. The sample records 79,000 or so clones, roughly 73% being singletons. The specimen was PBMCs. The receptors originated from a woman aged 40 to 55 in good health and CMV-seropositive.

This chain joins TRBV4-2 and TRBJ1-5; possibly TRBD1 for D (5 bases). Per germline, CDR1 LGHNA and CDR2 YNFKEQ. This CDR3 region has 14 residues. Trimming took 4 bases from V and 6 from J, leaving 13 bases between them. CDR3 residues: CASSRGRESQPQHF. CDR3 in DNA: TGTGCCAGCAGCCGAGGCAGGGAAAGTCAGCCCCAGCATTTT.

The V call is TRBV5-4, the J call TRBJ2-1; D remains unclear. V was pared by 1 base and J by 10 bases, with 9 bases between. The CDR3 has 12 amino acids. Germline V gene lookup returns CDR1 SGHNT and CDR2 YYREEE (reference sequence). In DNA, the CDR3 is TGTGCCAGCAGCTTGATCGGTACGGAGCAGTTCTTC. Its protein is CASSLIGTEQFF. Full variable domain (remainder filled in from reference TRBV5-4 and TRBJ2-1): ETGVTQSPTHLIKTRGQQVTLRCSSQSGHNTVSWYQQALGQGPQFIFQYYREEENGRGNFPPRFSGLQFPNYSSELNVNALELDDSALYLCASSLIGTEQFFGPGTRLTVL.

The chain recombines TRBV6-6 with TRBJ1-5; weak D call: TRBD1 (5 bases). Trimming cost V 6 bases and J 0 bases, with 15 bases left between them. The CDR3 consists of 16 residues. Germline V CDR1 and CDR2: MNHNY, SVGAGI (reference sequence). In DNA, the CDR3 is TGTGCCAGCAGCCGCCGGCGGACATATAGCAATCAGCCCCAGCATTTT. As protein: CASSRRRTYSNQPQHF.

This chain uses TRBV5-1 with TRBJ2-6; 7 bases line up with TRBD2. The V and J ends lost 4 bases and 1 base, in that order; junction bases with no gene match: 2. The CDR3 is 15 residues long. Germline-derived CDR1 and CDR2 are SGHRS and YFSETQ. This CDR3 reads CASSARGSGANVLTF. As DNA, the CDR3 is TGCGCCAGCAGCGCGCGGGGGTCTGGGGCCAACGTCCTGACTTTC.

The V call is TRBV7-2, the J call TRBJ2-1, with TRBD2 matching over 7 bases. Germline CDR1 is SGHTA and CDR2 is FQGNSA. The CDR3 consists of 15 residues. The trim removed 5 bases at V and 4 bases at J, leaving 8 bases unmatched. The CDR3 reads CASSPDSGEYNEQFF. The DNA for the CDR3 is TGTGCCAGCAGCCCTGACAGCGGGGAATACAATGAGCAGTTCTTC.

This clone appeared a few times. The V gene is TRBV4-1, the J gene TRBJ2-2; 11 bases are a match to TRBD2. This CDR3 region has 15 residues. Germline loops: CDR1 MGHRA, CDR2 YSYEKL. V shed 5 bases and J 1 base; nucleotides not matched to a gene: 0. CDR3 protein: CASSTSGRNTGELFF. The CDR3 DNA reads as TGCGCCAGCAGCACTAGCGGGAGGAACACCGGGGAGCTGTTTTTT.

This clone has more than one count but fewer than ten. The chain uses TRBV6-1 and TRBJ1-1, with TRBD1 identical over 7 bases. This CDR3 has 14 residues. V gave up 6 bases and J gave up 5 bases; unmatched junction bases: 9. Germline values: CDR1 MNHNS, CDR2 SASEGT. The CDR3 loop is CASRSSTGVTEAFF. DNA of the CDR3: TGTGCCAGCAGATCAAGCACAGGGGTTACTGAAGCTTTCTTT.

The chain joins TRBV14 to TRBJ2-3, with 11 bases lining up with TRBD2. This CDR3 comprises 16 residues. Germline lookup yields CDR1 SGHDN and CDR2 FVKESK. J gave up 0 bases and V 4 bases, and 3 bases lay outside the gene matches. The CDR3 protein is CASSLRLAGSTDTQYF. The CDR3, as DNA: TGTGCCAGCAGCCTCCGACTAGCGGGAAGCACAGATACGCAGTATTTT.

This clone was seen only a few times. The chain joins TRBV11-3 to TRBJ1-1; a possible D gene is TRBD1 (6 bases). The V gene lost 0 bases and the J gene lost 5 bases, with 10 bases spanning the gap. The CDR3 covers 14 residues. The germline V gene has CDR1 SGHNT and CDR2 YENEEA. CDR3 in amino acids: CASSLDGQRTEAFF. The DNA for the CDR3 is TGTGCCAGCAGCTTAGACGGACAGAGGACTGAAGCTTTCTTT.

Concerning this clone: The CDR3 does not end in the conserved phenylalanine or tryptophan, so this is likely a read error. The chain employs TRBV16 and TRBJ2-3; 12 nucleotides match TRBD2. Germline lookup yields CDR1 KGHSY and CDR2 FQNENV. CDR3 length equals 20 residues. The trim removed 0 bases at V and 2 bases at J, leaving 12 bases unmatched. CDR3 protein: CASSQSGLLAGGGATDTQYV. CDR3 nucleotide sequence: TGTGCCAGCAGCCAATCCGGGTTACTAGCGGGAGGAGGGGCCACAGATACGCAGTATGTT.

The genes are TRBV28 and TRBJ1-4; 9 nucleotides match TRBD1. Trimming at V came to 5 bases and at J to 7 bases, leaving 11 bases not matched to a gene. This CDR3 is 16 amino acids long. Germline V gene sequence: CDR1 MDHEN, CDR2 SYDVKM. CDR3 DNA sequence: TGTGCCAGCAGTACTACGGGACAGGGCCGGGCTGAAAAACTGTTTTTT. Translated, it gives CASSTTGQGRAEKLFF.

The J gene is TRBJ1-1, the V gene TRBV7-3; 7 nucleotides agree with TRBD1. This CDR3 contains 14 residues. Trimming cost V 5 bases and J 1 base; bases outside gene matches: 4. CDR1 and CDR2 (germline): SGHTA, FQGTGA. CDR3 DNA sequence: TGTGCCAGCAGCCAACAGGGGCCGAACACTGAAGCTTTCTTT. It is translated as CASSQQGPNTEAFF.

The genes are TRBV5-1 and TRBJ1-3; possibly TRBD1 for D (5 bases). Between the trimmed V and J ends, which lost 7 bases and 0 bases, there was a span of 11 bases. Germline V gene sequence: CDR1 SGHRS, CDR2 YFSETQ. This CDR3 contains 14 residues. CDR3 sequence reads: CASQGGVSGNTIYF. The CDR3 coding sequence is TGCGCCAGCCAGGGTGGGGTCTCTGGAAACACCATATATTTT.

This clone was detected only a few times. The chain links TRBV6-6 to TRBJ1-1; 11 bases line up with TRBD1. Germline V gene lookup returns CDR1 MNHNY and CDR2 SVGAGI (reference sequence). This CDR3 is built from 13 residues. V was pared by 11 bases and J by 1 base, with 3 bases of the junction left unmatched. The CDR3 region has the DNA TGTGCCGGACAGGGGGCGGAGAACACTGAAGCTTTCTTT. Encoded protein: CAGQGAENTEAFF.

The chain is built from TRBV29-1 and TRBJ2-7; maybe TRBD1 (6 bases). Germline CDR1 SQVTM, CDR2 ANQGSEA. The CDR3 runs to 13 residues. Trimming removed 5 bases from V and 3 bases from J, with 14 bases in between. The CDR3 region is CSVNYRVGYEQYF. CDR3 DNA: TGCAGCGTTAACTACAGGGTTGGCTACGAGCAGTACTTC.

V and J are TRBV6-1 and TRBJ1-3; D possibly corresponds to TRBD1 (5 bases). CDR3 length: 13 residues. Trimming stripped 6 bases from V and 3 bases from J, with 9 bases between. From germline, CDR1 is MNHNS and CDR2 SASEGT. The CDR3 region is CASRQVYGNTIYF. The CDR3 DNA follows: TGTGCCAGCAGACAGGTTTATGGAAACACCATATATTTT.

This clone was seen more than once but under ten times. CDR3 amino acids: CASSLAGDTEAFF. In DNA, the CDR3 is TGTGCCAGCAGCTTAGCAGGGGACACTGAAGCTTTCTTT. V usage is TRBV7-9 and J usage is TRBJ1-1; a possible D gene is TRBD1 (5 bases). This CDR3 contains 13 residues. Trimming stripped 0 bases from V and 3 bases from J, with 5 bases between. Germline lookup yields CDR1 SEHNR and CDR2 FQNEAQ (reference sequence).

The chain carries TRBV7-7 and TRBJ2-2, with D possibly matching TRBD1 (6 bases). In germline, CDR1 is SSHAT, CDR2 FNYEAQ (reference sequence). This CDR3 spans 16 amino acids. Trimming took off 7 bases at V and 0 bases at J, with 15 bases between the two ends. In DNA, the CDR3 is TGTGCCAGCAACCCAGGGCAGGGGTCGAACACCGGGGAGCTGTTTTTT. Translated, it gives CASNPGQGSNTGELFF. Using reference TRBV7-7 and TRBJ2-2 for the parts outside the CDR3, the full variable domain is GAGVSQSPRYKVTKRGQDVTLRCDPISSHATLYWYQQALGQGPEFLTYFNYEAQPDKSGLPSDRFSAERPEGSISTLTIQRTEQRDSAMYRCASNPGQGSNTGELFFGEGSRLTVL.

Details on this clone: Other nucleotide sequences from this sample produce the same CDR3. This chain links TRBV6-5 with TRBJ1-6; possible D gene TRBD1, 5 bases. The V gene lost 8 bases and the J gene lost 8 bases, with 13 bases spanning the gap. The germline V gene has CDR1 MNHEY and CDR2 SVGAGI. The CDR3 loop spans 13 amino acids. CDR3 DNA: TGTGCCAGCTTCGGGGGGAGGCATTCACCCCTCCACTTT. Translating it yields CASFGGRHSPLHF.

This clone was detected a few times. The chain uses TRBV9 and TRBJ2-5; D may be TRBD2 (6 bases). Germline CDR1 SGDLS, CDR2 YYNGEE. The CDR3 has 14 amino acids. Trimming removed 4 bases from V and 4 bases from J, with 14 bases in between. CDR3 DNA sequence: TGTGCCAGCAGCCGTCCGGGGGTAGGAGAGACCCAGTACTTC. Amino acids: CASSRPGVGETQYF. Full variable domain (outside the CDR3, taken from reference TRBV9 and TRBJ2-5): DSGVTQTPKHLITATGQRVTLRCSPRSGDLSVYWYQQSLDQGLQFLIQYYNGEERAKGNILERFSAQQFPDLHSELNLSSLELGDSALYFCASSRPGVGETQYFGPGTRLLVL.

This chain joins TRBV13 and TRBJ2-1; 8 nucleotides match TRBD2. With V trimmed by 3 bases and J by 6 bases, 10 bases remained unmatched. The CDR3 runs to 16 residues. The germline V gene has CDR1 PRHDT and CDR2 FYEKMQ (reference sequence). DNA for the CDR3: TGTGCCAGCAGCTTTATGGGACTAGGGAGGGGCAATGAGCAGTTCTTC. It codes for CASSFMGLGRGNEQFF.

The chain employs TRBV7-2 and TRBJ2-3, with 7 bases lining up with TRBD2. V lost 1 base, J lost 4 bases, and 5 bases stayed unmatched. Germline V gives CDR1 SGHTA, CDR2 FQGNSA. This CDR3 comprises 15 residues. In nucleotides, the CDR3 is TGTGCCAGCAGCTTAGGAGGCGGGAGAGCAGATACGCAGTATTTT. Its translation: CASSLGGGRADTQYF.

This clone was seen only a few times. The genes are TRBV9 and TRBJ1-1; D call uncertain. Per germline, CDR1 SGDLS and CDR2 YYNGEE. Trimming removed 7 bases at V and 4 bases at J, with 17 bases between. The CDR3 totals 14 residues. The CDR3 DNA is TGTGCCAGCCGAGAAGCTTCGAGGCCCACTGAAGCTTTCTTT. Protein sequence: CASREASRPTEAFF.

The chain uses TRBV19 and TRBJ1-1, with TRBD1 as a possible D gene (6 bases). The CDR3 has 11 residues. Germline CDR1 LNHDA, CDR2 SQIVND (reference sequence). V was trimmed by 10 bases and J by 5 bases, leaving 11 bases between them. CDR3 sequence reads: CATSQGTEAFF. CDR3 bases: TGTGCCACCTCACAGGGTACTGAAGCTTTCTTT. The full variable domain, with the rest looked up from reference TRBV19 and TRBJ1-1, is DGGITQSPKYLFRKEGQNVTLSCEQNLNHDAMYWYRQDPGQGLRLIYYSQIVNDFQKGDIAEGYSVSREKKESFPLTVTSAQKNPTAFYLCATSQGTEAFFGQGTRLTVV.

The V call is TRBV6-5, the J call TRBJ1-3, with a weak D call TRBD1 (5 bases). The length of the CDR3 is 13 residues. Trimming stripped 6 bases from V and 1 base from J, with 7 bases between. Germline V gene data show CDR1 as MNHEY and CDR2 as SVGAGI. The CDR3 DNA is TGTGCCAGCAGAGACAGTTCTGGAAACACCATATATTTT. Translation: CASRDSSGNTIYF.